The entry below gives a single TCR beta chain sequence along with its context. Its antigen is unidentified. CDR3 length: 16 residues. The germline CDR1 and CDR2 sequences are MNHNS and SASEGT. Trimming shortened V by 2 bases and J by 4 bases, and 17 bases separated the two germline ends. Antigen-specific CD4+ T cells were expanded with viral peptide pools in the ViraFEST assay before sequencing. Between days 9 and 10 of culture, CD4+ T cells were separated out. According to PCR results, the person was infected with SARS-CoV-2 between March and December 2020. The data stem from a study of vaccination effects on CD4 cells after COVID-19. General observations from the study: Long after vaccination, the clones induced by infection and by vaccine shrank markedly in size.

Here immunoSEQ multiplex PCR was the method, and the copy in TCRdb shows in-frame clones only, minus some. The sample records tens of thousands of clones, 55% to 75% being singletons. J is TRBJ1-1 and V is TRBV6-1, with a possible D match to TRBD1 (5 bases). This clonotype originated in a human donor who had a prior SARS-CoV-2 infection. The sample was CD4+ T cells from PBMCs cultured with HCoV-NL63 spike peptides, taken before COVID-19 vaccination. The CDR3 sequence: CASSEYGRGVSTEAFF. As DNA, the CDR3 is TGTGCCAGCAGTGAATATGGGCGGGGGGTGTCCACTGAAGCTTTCTTT.